This TCR beta chain derives from a study of T cells in Graves' hyperthyroidism and ophthalmopathy. It was 8.5 to 10 ml of fresh peripheral blood that supplied the PBMCs. This clonotype occurred many times. Trimming stripped 6 bases from V and 1 base from J, with 10 bases between. CDR3 length: 14 residues. Researchers took RNA transcripts and amplified the TCR beta CDR3 regions from them. The HTBI set primed first-round TCR CDR3 RT-PCR. TCRdb re-called the multiplex PCR reads through MiXCR, storing one row per CDR3 protein. The data show around 350,000 distinct CDR3 sequences, less than 15% seen once. Sequencing was performed on blood. The source of this sequence is a young woman with Graves' hyperthyroidism. V and J are TRBV12-3 or TRBV12-4 and TRBJ1-5, with D hard to call. The CDR3 sequence is CASSQTRSNQPQHF. Written as DNA, the CDR3 is TGTGCCAGCAGCCAGACGAGAAGCAATCAGCCCCAGCATTTT.